The clone carrying this TCR beta chain occurred a few times. Its specificity is not known. The data are from a study of CD8+ T cells in alopecia areata. Study details: Affected scalp percentage set treated patients' severity scores. Study-level findings and limits: Whereas mice showed it more clearly, TCR sharing across patients was murkier, possibly because of HLA.

Noted treatment: oral pan-JAK inhibitor, 5-10 mg twice daily. Peripheral blood samples and lesional scalp punch biopsies were obtained from alopecia areata patients. The trim removed 1 base at V and 6 bases at J, leaving 11 bases unmatched. CDR1 is SGHDN, CDR2 FVKESK, per germline. This CDR3 spans 16 amino acids. As the sequencing template, cDNA was produced by extracting RNA and reverse transcribing it. Clones were sequenced by immunoSEQ multiplex PCR, and TCRdb holds only the in-frame ones, with some missing. The top ten hold 0.9% to 0.95% of the sample, which has under 300,000 clones, 50% to 75% seen once.

The TCR comes from a human donor with alopecia areata. Sequenced here: CD4+ T cells sorted from blood, sampled around week 53, from a patient treated with tofacitinib. The chain uses TRBV14 and TRBJ2-7; 8 nucleotides align to TRBD2. CDR3 in amino acids: CASSQGTGRAIGEQYF. CDR3 sequence (DNA): TGTGCCAGCAGCCAAGGGACCGGGAGGGCGATTGGCGAGCAGTACTTC.